This T cell receptor (beta chain) was obtained from a study of CD8 T cells in ankylosing spondylitis. Study-wide points: Within matched ankylosing spondylitis synovial fluid, disease-linked clones were reportedly significantly enriched. Some motif variants were previously reported in reactive arthritis synovial fluid and blood.

TCRdb independently ran MiXCR on the 5' RACE reads; one entry per CDR3 protein. This table has about 160,000 distinct CDR3 sequences, around two fifths appearing once. To note about this clonotype: Its antigen is not known.

The CDR3 has 12 amino acids. The ends were cut back, 3 bases at V and 1 base at J, with 6 bases in the middle. The germline V gene encodes CDR1 GTSNPN and CDR2 SVGIG (reference sequence). The material sequenced was synovial fluid, either unsorted or a sorted T cell fraction (not recorded which). The chain links TRBV30 to TRBJ1-1, with D unresolved. The clonotype was recovered from a male donor with ankylosing spondylitis. The CDR3 DNA is TGTGCCTGGAGCCCCCCGAACACTGAAGCTTTCTTT. Protein sequence: CAWSPPNTEAFF.